A single sample gave rise to the 30 T cell receptor beta chains below, sequenced in a study of cytomegalovirus exposure and HLA in healthy donors. Primers included in the PCR were 60 Vbeta and 13 Jbeta primers. Only in-frame clones appear in the TCRdb table, and some are missing; sequencing was by immunoSEQ multiplex PCR. The sample yields about 110,000 clones, roughly four fifths seen once. Sample: PBMCs. These receptors originate from a man in his 60s in good health and CMV-seronegative.

The rearrangement links TRBV6-5 to TRBJ2-2, with D unresolved. Trimming left V 6 bases short and J 0 bases short, with 8 bases between. Germline-derived CDR1 and CDR2 are MNHEY and SVGAGI. There are 14 residues in the CDR3. This CDR3 reads CASRPRSNTGELFF. The CDR3 DNA sequence: TGTGCCAGCAGACCCCGGTCGAACACCGGGGAGCTGTTTTTT.

Here the CDR3 DNA reads TGTGCCAGCAGTGGACAGTTGGAAGGAGAAAAACTGTTTTTT. Protein product: CASSGQLEGEKLFF. The gene calls are TRBV2 and TRBJ1-4; D is perhaps TRBD1 (5 bases). CDR1 and CDR2 (germline): SNHLY, FYNNEI. This CDR3 region has 14 residues. The V gene lost 4 bases and the J gene lost 8 bases, with 14 bases spanning the gap.

The rearrangement links TRBV5-6 to TRBJ2-5; 7 bases map to TRBD1. The germline V gene has CDR1 SGHDT and CDR2 YYEEEE. Germline trimming cut 4 bases from V and 4 bases from J; bases unmatched to any gene: 4. This CDR3 is built from 13 residues. This chain's CDR3 is CASSPGTAETQYF. Written as DNA, the CDR3 is TGTGCCAGCAGCCCCGGGACAGCAGAGACCCAGTACTTC.

This chain connects TRBV5-1 to TRBJ2-3; 7 bases align to TRBD1. With 4 bases clipped from V and 4 bases from J, the junction kept 9 bases outside the gene matches. The CDR3 totals 15 residues. CDR1 and CDR2 from the germline V gene are SGHRS and YFSETQ. For the CDR3, the DNA is TGCGCCAGCAGCCCTTCGACAGGGTACTCAGATACGCAGTATTTT. Amino acid sequence: CASSPSTGYSDTQYF.

The chain links TRBV6-5 to TRBJ2-4, with D tentatively TRBD1 (5 bases). The CDR3 has 14 amino acids. The germline gives CDR1 MNHEY, CDR2 SVGAGI. Trimming took 7 bases from V and 1 from J, leaving 11 bases between them. CDR3 sequence (DNA): TGTGCCAGCACCGCCCCAGGGGCCAAAAACATTCAGTACTTC. It codes for CASTAPGAKNIQYF.

The chain uses TRBV19 and TRBJ1-5, with D unresolved. Germline V lookup: CDR1 LNHDA, CDR2 SQIVND (reference sequence). Trimming took 3 bases from V and 5 from J, leaving 8 bases between them. The CDR3 consists of 13 residues. The CDR3 bases are TGTGCCAGTAGTATCGCCAGTTATCAGCCCCAGCATTTT. It is translated as CASSIASYQPQHF. Supplemented by reference TRBV19 and TRBJ1-5, the full variable domain reads DGGITQSPKYLFRKEGQNVTLSCEQNLNHDAMYWYRQDPGQGLRLIYYSQIVNDFQKGDIAEGYSVSREKKESFPLTVTSAQKNPTAFYLCASSIASYQPQHFGDGTRLSIL.

The chain combines TRBV7-2 with TRBJ1-2; 9 bases align to TRBD1. Germline loops: CDR1 SGHTA, CDR2 FQGNSA. V lost 5 bases to trimming and J lost 5 bases; unmatched junction nucleotides: 6. The CDR3 spans 14 residues. In nucleotides, the CDR3 is TGTGCCAGCAGCCTTGGGACAGGGCAGTATGGCTACACCTTC. Translated: CASSLGTGQYGYTF.

This chain joins TRBV4-2 and TRBJ2-7; maybe TRBD1 (7 bases). Trimming took 2 bases from V and 3 from J, leaving 14 bases between them. Germline assignment: CDR1 LGHNA and CDR2 YNFKEQ. The CDR3 runs 15 residues. CDR3 DNA sequence: TGTGCCAGCAGCCAACGGGCAGGGGGAGGCTACGAGCAGTACGTC. The encoded protein is CASSQRAGGGYEQYV.

The genes are TRBV28 and TRBJ2-6, with 7 bases lining up with TRBD1. V trimming: 5 bases; J trimming: 0 bases; junction bases outside the gene matches: 13. This CDR3 comprises 19 residues. The germline V gene has CDR1 MDHEN and CDR2 SYDVKM. CDR3 coding DNA: TGTGCCAGCAGTACTTTACCGGGACAGCATATCTCTGGGGCCAACGTCCTGACTTTC. It is translated as CASSTLPGQHISGANVLTF.

V and J are TRBV5-6 and TRBJ1-5; weak D call: TRBD1 (5 bases). Germline CDR1 reads SGHDT; CDR2 reads YYEEEE. V was pared by 4 bases and J by 6 bases, with 14 bases between. The CDR3 totals 14 residues. The CDR3 reads CASSIQGPGQPQHF. CDR3 nucleotide sequence: TGTGCCAGCAGCATTCAGGGTCCGGGTCAGCCCCAGCATTTT.

The V call is TRBV7-2, the J call TRBJ1-1; no clear D gene. This CDR3 contains 13 residues. Germline CDR1 reads SGHTA; CDR2 reads FQGNSA. The V gene lost 0 bases and the J gene lost 7 bases, with 9 bases spanning the gap. CDR3 nucleotides: TGTGCCAGCAGCTTAGCAATCAGAAGTGAAGCTTTCTTT. It codes for CASSLAIRSEAFF.

This clone has just a few counts. The rearrangement joins TRBV7-3 to TRBJ2-5; 8 bases match TRBD2. CDR1 is SGHTA, CDR2 FQGTGA, per germline. CDR3 length: 15 residues. Trimming removed 0 bases from V and 4 bases from J; junction bases left unmatched: 4. CDR3 DNA: TGTGCCAGCAGCTTAACCGGGACTAGGGTAGAGACCCAGTACTTC. It translates to CASSLTGTRVETQYF.

The chain recombines TRBV11-2 with TRBJ1-6; D uncertain. Trimming left V 0 bases short and J 9 bases short, with 3 bases between. CDR3 size: 12 residues. Looked up from germline, CDR1 is SGHAT and CDR2 is FQNNGV. CDR3 sequence (DNA): TGTGCCAGCAGCTTAGACCGTTCACCCCTCCACTTT. This sequence encodes CASSLDRSPLHF.

The chain joins TRBV6-5 to TRBJ1-2; TRBD1 might be the D (6 bases). The CDR3 spans 14 residues. With 6 bases removed from V and 5 bases from J, the gap between germline ends came to 16 bases. Germline V gives CDR1 MNHEY, CDR2 SVGAGI. The CDR3 nucleotides are TGTGCCAGCAGATTTCCCGGGACAAATTATGGCTACACCTTC. Its protein product is CASRFPGTNYGYTF.

This chain's CDR3 is CASSQDIQGSGGYTF. The CDR3 DNA follows: TGCGCCAGCAGCCAAGACATACAGGGGTCTGGTGGCTACACCTTC. The chain recombines TRBV4-3 with TRBJ1-2; 7 nucleotides line up with TRBD1. Germline V gene data show CDR1 as LGHNA and CDR2 as YSLEER. The CDR3 loop spans 15 amino acids. V lost 0 bases, J lost 7 bases, and 8 bases stayed unmatched.

This clone was seen once. The chain links TRBV7-2 to TRBJ2-5; 7 bases agree with TRBD2. V was clipped by 4 bases and J by 5 bases; unmatched bases: 7. Germline CDR1 SGHTA, CDR2 FQGNSA. The CDR3 loop spans 14 amino acids. Written as DNA, the CDR3 is TGTGCCAGCAGCTACCGGGACTATCAGGAGACCCAGTACTTC. Its protein is CASSYRDYQETQYF.

The chain recombines TRBV4-3 with TRBJ2-1; D not certain. There are 14 residues in the CDR3. CDR1 is LGHNA and CDR2 is YSLEER in the germline V gene. V was cut by 1 base and J by 6 bases, with 10 bases left in between. The CDR3 here is CASSQVPWSNEQFF. CDR3 in DNA: TGCGCCAGCAGCCAAGTACCCTGGAGCAATGAGCAGTTCTTC.

This clone was seen only once. This chain connects TRBV28 to TRBJ1-5, with 9 bases that match TRBD1. Germline V gene data show CDR1 as MDHEN and CDR2 as SYDVKM. Unmatched junction bases numbered 4, after V lost 6 bases and J lost 7 bases. This CDR3 has 13 amino acids. The CDR3 DNA sequence: TGTGCCAGCAGGGGACAGGGTTGGCAGCCCCAGCATTTT. Its protein product is CASRGQGWQPQHF.

The chain recombines TRBV5-1 with TRBJ2-7; D might be TRBD1 (5 bases). Germline CDR1 SGHRS, CDR2 YFSETQ. CDR3 size: 14 residues. V was trimmed by 3 bases and J by 5 bases, leaving 15 bases between them. This CDR3 is CASSSGNTLHEQYV. The CDR3 DNA reads as TGCGCCAGCAGCTCAGGGAATACCCTTCACGAGCAGTACGTC.

Comments on this clone: One end of the junction is discordant with germline, which a read error may explain. The gene calls are TRBV7-9 and TRBJ2-7; D is unresolved. The CDR3 consists of 15 residues. Per the germline V gene, CDR1 is SEHNR and CDR2 is FQNEAQ (reference sequence). The DNA of the CDR3 is TGTACCAGCAGCTTAGTGGGTAGCTACGGTCACGAGCAGTACTTC. Residues: CTSSLVGSYGHEQYF.

A remark on this clone: Other DNA sequences in this sample translate to the same CDR3. The chain links TRBV29-1 to TRBJ1-1; 10 bases agree with TRBD1. After removal of 6 bases from V and 2 bases from J, the junction contained 9 bases not matched to a gene. CDR1 is SQVTM, CDR2 ANQGSEA, per germline. The CDR3 is 15 amino acids. The CDR3, as DNA: TGCAGCGTAACCGGGACAGGGGCCCTTAACACTGAAGCTTTCTTT. Translation: CSVTGTGALNTEAFF.

The chain combines TRBV9 with TRBJ2-5; perhaps TRBD2 as D (6 bases). With 0 bases removed from V and 0 bases from J, the gap between germline ends came to 6 bases. Germline V gene sequence: CDR1 SGDLS, CDR2 YYNGEE. CDR3 length: 14 residues. The CDR3 here is CASSVGDYQETQYF. In DNA, the CDR3 is TGTGCCAGCAGCGTAGGGGACTACCAAGAGACCCAGTACTTC.

This clone has a single count. This chain links TRBV4-1 with TRBJ1-5; D ambiguous. CDR3 size: 14 residues. Germline CDR1 is MGHRA and CDR2 is YSYEKL. V was clipped by 0 bases and J by 9 bases, with 12 bases between them. CDR3 nucleotide sequence: TGCGCCAGCAGCCAAGAAGCTCTGGAGACGCCCCAGCATTTT. Protein: CASSQEALETPQHF.

This clone was counted a few times. This chain connects TRBV6-5 to TRBJ2-7, with 9 bases fitting TRBD1. Trimming took 0 bases from V and 7 from J; bases not matched to a gene: 7. CDR1 MNHEY and CDR2 SVGAGI come from the germline V gene. The CDR3 runs to 15 residues. CDR3 region: CASSYSLQGAGEQYF. In nucleotides, the CDR3 is TGTGCCAGCAGTTACTCGCTACAGGGGGCGGGGGAGCAGTACTTC.

This clone was counted a few times. DNA of the CDR3: TGTGCCAGCAGCTTTTACGCGGGGGGGCGGTCAGATACGCAGTATTTT. This codes for CASSFYAGGRSDTQYF. V gene TRBV5-4 combines with J gene TRBJ2-3; 9 nucleotides agree with TRBD2. The CDR3 consists of 16 residues. With V trimmed by 2 bases and J by 4 bases, 8 bases remained unmatched. CDR1 and CDR2 (germline): SGHNT, YYREEE (reference sequence). The full variable domain, its missing parts supplied by reference TRBV5-4 and TRBJ2-3, is ETGVTQSPTHLIKTRGQQVTLRCSSQSGHNTVSWYQQALGQGPQFIFQYYREEENGRGNFPPRFSGLQFPNYSSELNVNALELDDSALYLCASSFYAGGRSDTQYFGPGTRLTVL.

The V gene is TRBV18, the J gene TRBJ1-1; D is uncertain. V lost 5 bases and J 11 bases, leaving 24 bases between the germline ends. Looked up from germline, CDR1 is KGHSH and CDR2 is LQKENI. The CDR3 is made up of 15 amino acids. CDR3 sequence: CASSFQSTVYEGAFF. For the CDR3, the DNA is TGTGCCAGCTCATTTCAATCGACGGTTTATGAGGGCGCTTTCTTT.

The table lists this clone with a count of one. This chain links TRBV7-2 with TRBJ1-5, with D possibly being TRBD1 (6 bases). The V gene lost 0 bases and the J gene lost 9 bases, with 12 bases spanning the gap. The V gene's germline CDR1 is SGHTA and CDR2 FQGNSA. This CDR3 has 14 residues. CDR3 sequence (DNA): TGTGCCAGCAGCTTAGCGCTAAGGGGGTGGCCCCAGCATTTT. Translation: CASSLALRGWPQHF.

Only a few counts were recorded for this clone. The genes are TRBV4-3 and TRBJ2-3, with D maybe TRBD2 (6 bases). V was shortened by 1 base and J by 6 bases, with 17 bases between the two germline ends. The CDR3 totals 16 residues. CDR1 is LGHNA and CDR2 is YSLEER in the germline V gene. For the CDR3, the DNA is TGCGCCAGCAGCCAAGGAGTACCTAGCGATATGGATACGCAGTATTTT. This codes for CASSQGVPSDMDTQYF.

The rearrangement links TRBV5-8 to TRBJ1-2; 8 nucleotides match TRBD1. Germline trimming cut 5 bases from V and 4 bases from J; bases unmatched to any gene: 10. The V gene's germline CDR1 is SGHTS and CDR2 YDEGEE. The CDR3 sequence is 15 residues long. As DNA, the CDR3 is TGTGCCAGCAGGTCCTCCGGGACAGGCATCTATGGCTACACCTTC. It codes for CASRSSGTGIYGYTF. The entire variable domain, with the rest obtained from reference TRBV5-8 and TRBJ1-2, is as follows: EAGVTQSPTHLIKTRGQQATLRCSPISGHTSVYWYQQALGLGLQFLLWYDEGEERNRGNFPPRFSGRQFPNYSSELNVNALELEDSALYLCASRSSGTGIYGYTFGSGTRLTVV.

J is TRBJ2-5 and V is TRBV15, with D maybe TRBD2 (6 bases). The germline V gene has CDR1 LNHNV and CDR2 YYDKDF (reference sequence). Trimming shortened V by 5 bases and J by 4 bases, and 17 bases separated the two germline ends. The CDR3 spans 15 residues. The CDR3 DNA follows: TGTGCCACCAGCTATTACGGAGGGGAAGGAGAGACCCAGTACTTC. Translating gives CATSYYGGEGETQYF.